Shown below are 7 T cell receptor beta chains from a single sample sequenced in a study of T-cell memory formation after mild COVID-19. TCRdb reanalysed the 5' RACE reads using MiXCR and keeps one entry per CDR3 protein. The sample lists under 300,000 distinct CDR3 sequences, approximately 9% occurring once. Input material: PBMCs or a T cell subset sorted from them (not recorded which). The receptors come from a man in his late teens or twenties who had mild COVID-19 (a few samples of this study predate the infection). Cell type and time point are not known.

Only a few counts were recorded for this clonotype. The V and J genes are TRBV7-3 and TRBJ2-6; possibly TRBD1 for D (5 bases). Germline assignment: CDR1 SGHTA and CDR2 FQGTGA. The CDR3 is made up of 14 amino acids. The V and J ends lost 2 bases and 5 bases respectively, with 7 bases between them. CDR3 coding DNA: TGTGCCAGCAGCTTAGGGGCGCGGGCCAACGTCCTGACTTTC. It translates to CASSLGARANVLTF.

The rearrangement links TRBV12-5 to TRBJ2-2, with a tentative D call TRBD2 (6 bases). In germline, CDR1 is LGHNT, CDR2 FRNRAP. This CDR3 has 17 residues. Trimming took 5 bases from V and 6 from J, leaving 22 bases between them. The CDR3 nucleotides are TGTGCTAGTGGTCCCCGAGGAGTGCAGGGAGGTGCCGGGGAGCTGTTTTTT. Translation gives CASGPRGVQGGAGELFF.

This clonotype has a handful of counts. This chain uses TRBV9 with TRBJ2-7; D unresolved. With 1 base removed from V and 0 bases from J, the gap between germline ends came to 11 bases. Looked up from germline, CDR1 is SGDLS and CDR2 is YYNGEE. The CDR3 loop spans 15 amino acids. The CDR3 sequence: CASSVQDGSSYEQYF. DNA for the CDR3: TGTGCCAGCAGCGTACAAGACGGTTCCTCCTACGAGCAGTACTTC.

V gene TRBV12-3 or TRBV12-4 combines with J gene TRBJ2-5, with no clear D. The CDR3 totals 13 residues. Between the trimmed V and J ends, which lost 4 bases and 5 bases, there was a span of 11 bases. The CDR3, as DNA: TGTGCCAGCAGTTCATCCAGGACGGAGACCCAGTACTTC. Its translation is CASSSSRTETQYF.

The rearrangement links TRBV3-1 to TRBJ1-2, with TRBD1 as a possible D gene (5 bases). Germline CDR1 and CDR2: LGHDT and YNNKEL (reference sequence). CDR3 length: 13 amino acids. V was shortened by 3 bases and J by 8 bases, with 13 bases between the two germline ends. The CDR3 reads CASSQDKRGGYTF. DNA for the CDR3: TGTGCCAGCAGCCAGGACAAACGGGGAGGCTACACCTTC.

The chain uses TRBV5-8 and TRBJ2-2; tentatively, D is TRBD1 (6 bases). This CDR3 is built from 15 residues. Trimming took off 5 bases at V and 0 bases at J, with 11 bases between the two ends. From germline, CDR1 is SGHTS and CDR2 YDEGEE. CDR3: CASRPGTTNTGELFF. In DNA, the CDR3 is TGTGCCAGCAGGCCCGGGACAACGAACACCGGGGAGCTGTTTTTT.

This clonotype was picked up a small number of times. CDR3 sequence: CASSLFSVGNTEAFF. The CDR3 DNA reads TGCGCCAGCAGCTTGTTTTCAGTTGGGAACACTGAAGCTTTCTTT. The rearrangement uses TRBV5-1 and TRBJ1-1; D is ambiguous. V was trimmed by 1 base and J by 1 base, leaving 11 bases between them. CDR3 length: 15 residues. Germline V gene sequence: CDR1 SGHRS, CDR2 YFSETQ.